Following are 21 T cell receptor beta chains from one sample sequenced in a study of T-cell memory formation after mild COVID-19. One entry per CDR3 protein results from TCRdb running MiXCR on the 5' RACE reads. The sample yields 300,000 to 400,000 distinct CDR3 sequences, 25% to 30% seen once. Sample: PBMCs or a T cell subset sorted from them (not recorded which). The receptors derive from an adult woman who had mild COVID-19 (a few samples of this study predate the infection). Cell type and time point are not known.

V and J are TRBV5-1 and TRBJ1-1; unclear D gene. Germline CDR1 SGHRS, CDR2 YFSETQ. This CDR3 has 14 amino acids. Between the trimmed V and J ends, which lost 0 bases and 9 bases, there was a span of 15 bases. The CDR3 reads CASSLEFPSSKAFF. The CDR3 nucleotides read TGCGCCAGCAGCTTGGAGTTCCCCTCCTCAAAAGCTTTCTTT.

V usage is TRBV7-3 and J usage is TRBJ1-1; D is undetermined. There are 15 residues in the CDR3. Germline assignment: CDR1 SGHTA and CDR2 FQGTGA. V shed 4 bases and J shed 0 bases, with 12 bases lying between them. DNA of the CDR3: TGTGCCAGCAGCTCCCACAGTACCCTGAACACTGAAGCTTTCTTT. This encodes CASSSHSTLNTEAFF.

The V and J genes are TRBV12-3 or TRBV12-4 and TRBJ2-7; tentatively, D is TRBD2 (5 bases). Trimming removed 3 bases from V and 5 bases from J, with 14 bases in between. This CDR3 comprises 14 residues. In DNA, the CDR3 is TGTGCCAGCAGTTTCCTCCCCGAGGGCCACGAGCAGTACTTC. This gives the protein CASSFLPEGHEQYF.

Only a few counts were recorded for this clonotype. The V call is TRBV12-3 or TRBV12-4, the J call TRBJ2-7; a weak D match, TRBD2 (5 bases). With 3 bases removed from V and 4 bases from J, the gap between germline ends came to 13 bases. CDR3 size: 14 residues. For the CDR3, the DNA is TGTGCCAGCAGTTTGCAGATGAGGGCGTACGAGCAGTACTTC. Translating gives CASSLQMRAYEQYF.

The chain couples TRBV19 to TRBJ2-2; 8 nucleotides line up with TRBD1. The CDR3 is 16 residues long. CDR1 and CDR2 from the germline V gene are LNHDA and SQIVND (reference sequence). Losses at the gene ends were 5 bases for V and 6 bases for J; bases not matched to a gene: 11. The CDR3 DNA sequence: TGTGCCAGTAGTCCCCGACAGGGGCCCGACGCCGGGGAGCTGTTTTTT. It specifies CASSPRQGPDAGELFF. Full variable domain (remainder filled in from reference TRBV19 and TRBJ2-2): DGGITQSPKYLFRKEGQNVTLSCEQNLNHDAMYWYRQDPGQGLRLIYYSQIVNDFQKGDIAEGYSVSREKKESFPLTVTSAQKNPTAFYLCASSPRQGPDAGELFFGEGSRLTVL.

This clonotype was found a few times. CDR3: CAITSTSGTYEQYF. The DNA of the CDR3 is TGTGCCATCACCTCGACTAGCGGGACCTACGAGCAGTACTTC. The chain recombines TRBV10-3 with TRBJ2-7, with TRBD2 identical over 11 bases. The V gene end was trimmed by 7 bases and the J gene end by 2 bases; junction bases not matched to a gene: 4. The CDR3 is made up of 14 amino acids. Looked up from germline, CDR1 is ENHRY and CDR2 is SYGVKD.

V usage is TRBV5-1 and J usage is TRBJ2-1; tentative D call: TRBD2 (5 bases). V gave up 3 bases and J gave up 10 bases, with 11 bases separating them. The CDR3 has 12 amino acids. Germline loops: CDR1 SGHRS, CDR2 YFSETQ. This CDR3 is CASSSTPGEQFF. The CDR3 DNA reads as TGCGCCAGCAGCTCCACCCCGGGGGAGCAGTTCTTC.

This chain connects TRBV6-2 or TRBV6-3 to TRBJ2-2; 11 nucleotides align to TRBD2. Germline CDR1 reads MNHEY; CDR2 reads SVGEGT. The CDR3 has 18 residues. Trimming cost V 5 bases and J 2 bases; bases outside gene matches: 10. CDR3 in amino acids: CASSNNMGLAANTGELFF. The CDR3 coding sequence is TGTGCCAGCAGTAACAACATGGGACTAGCGGCAAACACCGGGGAGCTGTTTTTT.

This clonotype was recorded a few times. The chain links TRBV7-6 to TRBJ2-3; D unclear. V was shortened by 1 base and J by 0 bases, with 11 bases between the two germline ends. This CDR3 has 16 residues. CDR1 and CDR2 from the germline V gene are SGHVS and FNYEAQ. CDR3 loop: CASSLGVGRSTDTQYF. CDR3 DNA: TGTGCCAGCAGCTTAGGGGTTGGAAGGAGCACAGATACGCAGTATTTT.

This clonotype was found once. The genes are TRBV2 and TRBJ1-6, with a possible D match to TRBD1 (6 bases). V was clipped by 5 bases and J by 7 bases, with 9 bases between them. This CDR3 spans 13 amino acids. The germline V gene encodes CDR1 SNHLY and CDR2 FYNNEI. CDR3 region: CASSYGQNSPLHF. In DNA, the CDR3 is TGTGCCAGCAGTTATGGACAGAATTCACCCCTCCACTTT.

This clonotype was found a few times. The rearrangement joins TRBV12-3 or TRBV12-4 to TRBJ2-3; no clear D gene. This CDR3 comprises 12 residues. With 2 bases removed from V and 4 bases from J, the gap between germline ends came to 4 bases. The CDR3 reads CASSLSSDTQYF. In nucleotides, the CDR3 is TGTGCCAGCAGTTTAAGTTCAGATACGCAGTATTTT.

The CDR3 sequence: CASRRQGIDEKLFF. The CDR3, as DNA: TGTGCCAGCAGGAGACAGGGAATAGATGAAAAACTGTTTTTT. The rearrangement uses TRBV12-3 or TRBV12-4 and TRBJ1-4; 7 nucleotides align to TRBD1. The length of the CDR3 is 14 residues. The trim removed 6 bases at V and 6 bases at J, leaving 7 bases unmatched.

The chain recombines TRBV24-1 with TRBJ1-2; weak D call: TRBD1 (5 bases). Per the germline V gene, CDR1 is KGHDR and CDR2 is SFDVKD. Trimming took off 3 bases at V and 3 bases at J, with 7 bases between the two ends. The CDR3 spans 13 residues. The CDR3 bases are TGTGCCACCAGTGATCCACAGGACTATGGCTACACCTTC. This gives the protein CATSDPQDYGYTF.

The table lists this clonotype with a few counts. The chain links TRBV25-1 to TRBJ2-1, with D perhaps matching TRBD2 (5 bases). V was shortened by 5 bases and J by 7 bases, with 15 bases between the two germline ends. Germline V lookup: CDR1 MGHDK, CDR2 SYGVNS. The length of the CDR3 is 14 residues. The CDR3 DNA reads as TGTGCCAGCAGTTTTTCCGGTCGGAGGAATGAGCAGTTCTTC. It translates to CASSFSGRRNEQFF.

This clonotype was counted only a few times. V and J are TRBV7-9 and TRBJ2-3, with TRBD2 as a possible D gene (6 bases). This CDR3 has 17 residues. Trimming shortened V by 5 bases and J by 2 bases, and 20 bases separated the two germline ends. CDR1 and CDR2 (germline): SEHNR, FQNEAQ (reference sequence). CDR3 sequence reads: CASSPVGRKATTDTQYF. The CDR3 nucleotides read TGTGCCAGCAGCCCAGTTGGGAGGAAGGCTACCACAGATACGCAGTATTTT.

The V gene is TRBV18, the J gene TRBJ2-5; D gene uncertain. This CDR3 spans 12 amino acids. Germline V gives CDR1 KGHSH, CDR2 LQKENI. The V and J ends lost 6 bases and 4 bases respectively, with 9 bases between them. The CDR3 DNA sequence: TGTGCCAGCTCCTCACTTCGAGAGACCCAGTACTTC. Translated: CASSSLRETQYF.

The chain uses TRBV19 and TRBJ2-1; 8 bases fit TRBD2. Germline trimming cut 8 bases from V and 5 bases from J; bases unmatched to any gene: 11. The CDR3 loop spans 15 amino acids. Looked up from germline, CDR1 is LNHDA and CDR2 is SQIVND (reference sequence). CDR3 sequence (DNA): TGTGCCAGTGGGATAAGCGGGAGTAGCGACAATGAGCAGTTCTTC. Residues: CASGISGSSDNEQFF.

This clonotype was counted between two and nine times. This chain links TRBV24-1 with TRBJ2-3, with 7 nucleotides matching TRBD2. V lost 4 bases, J lost 3 bases, and 9 bases stayed unmatched. CDR1 KGHDR and CDR2 SFDVKD come from the germline V gene. The CDR3 runs 16 residues. The CDR3 spells CATSDPTSPKTDTQYF. The CDR3 DNA reads TGTGCCACCAGTGACCCGACTAGCCCAAAAACAGATACGCAGTATTTT.

This rearrangement joins TRBV12-5 to TRBJ2-1, with D possibly being TRBD2 (6 bases). The CDR3 contains 15 residues. The germline V gene encodes CDR1 LGHNT and CDR2 FRNRAP. The V and J ends lost 0 bases and 1 base respectively, with 7 bases between them. The CDR3 protein is CASGLVGLSYNEQFF. DNA of the CDR3: TGTGCTAGTGGTTTGGTGGGACTTTCCTACAATGAGCAGTTCTTC.

A few counts support this clonotype. The genes are TRBV7-9 and TRBJ2-5; either TRBD1 or TRBD2 may fit D (5 bases each). This CDR3 has 15 residues. Trimming took off 1 base at V and 5 bases at J, with 14 bases between the two ends. Germline CDR1 and CDR2: SEHNR and FQNEAQ (reference sequence). For the CDR3, the DNA is TGTGCCAGCAGCTTAGATCCGGGGCGGCTGGAGACCCAGTACTTC. As protein: CASSLDPGRLETQYF.

The rearrangement uses TRBV6-2 or TRBV6-3 and TRBJ1-1; 8 bases map to TRBD1. The germline CDR1 and CDR2 sequences are MNHEY and SVGEGT. V trimming: 4 bases; J trimming: 8 bases; junction bases outside the gene matches: 6. The CDR3 totals 13 residues. The CDR3 DNA follows: TGTGCCAGCAGTTTGGACAGGGCGGGGGAAGCTTTCTTT. Encoded protein: CASSLDRAGEAFF.